The 14 T cell receptor beta chains below come from one sample, sequenced in a study of blood T cells in healthy people across ages. The authors ran a second PCR of roughly 7 to 11 cycles using a sample-barcoded 5' primer and a J-beta primer mix. TCRdb itself ran the 5' RACE reads through MiXCR, one entry per CDR3 protein. The repertoire holds about 1.4 million distinct CDR3 sequences, with around 55% as singletons. Sequencing was carried out using blood. These receptors all stem from a man between 18 and 35 years old in good health.

This clonotype occurred a few times. The rearrangement uses TRBV15 and TRBJ2-4; the D gene is possibly TRBD2 (6 bases). Matching the DNA end better, TRBJ2-7 makes the J call doubtful. This CDR3 comprises 17 residues. Germline values: CDR1 LNHNV, CDR2 YYDKDF (reference sequence). Written as DNA, the CDR3 is TGTGCCACCAGCAGAGAACACCCCGTGAGGGGAGGACACGAGCAGTACTTC. Translating gives CATSREHPVRGGHEQYF.

This clonotype was seen repeatedly, ten times or more. The chain uses TRBV6-1 and TRBJ2-3; D is ambiguous. The CDR3 is 13 amino acids. V was cut by 1 base and J by 1 base, with 3 bases left in between. Per the germline V gene, CDR1 is MNHNS and CDR2 is SASEGT. CDR3 nucleotides: TGTGCCAGCAGTGAAGGGGGCACAGATACGCAGTATTTT. Its protein product is CASSEGGTDTQYF.

In this sample, this clonotype turned up many times. This chain joins TRBV20-1 and TRBJ2-7; 11 nucleotides line up with TRBD2. This CDR3 spans 15 amino acids. The ends lost 3 bases at V and 4 bases at J; junction bases unmatched: 8. CDR1 is DFQATT, CDR2 SNEGSKA, per germline (reference sequence). CDR3 sequence (DNA): TGCAGTGCTAGCCCACTAGCGGGGGCCCATTACGAGCAGTACTTC. Encoded protein: CSASPLAGAHYEQYF.

The chain combines TRBV5-1 with TRBJ2-4; D gene uncertain. Trimming stripped 9 bases from V and 8 bases from J, with 12 bases between. The CDR3 has 11 amino acids. CDR1 and CDR2 (germline): SGHRS, YFSETQ. The CDR3 nucleotides are TGCGCCATTCCTAGAATCTACATTCAGTACTTC. Translating it yields CAIPRIYIQYF.

In this sample, this clonotype turned up many times. The gene calls are TRBV7-6 and TRBJ2-3; D remains ambiguous. Germline V lookup: CDR1 SGHVS, CDR2 FNYEAQ. The CDR3 has 13 residues. The V and J ends lost 0 bases and 6 bases respectively, with 7 bases between them. The CDR3 DNA follows: TGTGCCAGCAGCTTAGCGAACCTCGATACGCAGTATTTT. Translated, it gives CASSLANLDTQYF.

V usage is TRBV6-5 and J usage is TRBJ2-7; TRBD1 aligns across 9 bases. The CDR3 covers 15 residues. Germline CDR1 is MNHEY and CDR2 is SVGAGI. Trimming cost V 0 bases and J 2 bases; bases outside gene matches: 2. CDR3: CASSYSDRGTYEQYF. The DNA of the CDR3 is TGTGCCAGCAGTTACTCGGACAGGGGTACCTACGAGCAGTACTTC.

This clonotype was found a few times. V usage is TRBV14 and J usage is TRBJ2-7, with 7 bases identical to TRBD1. The germline V gene has CDR1 SGHDN and CDR2 FVKESK. V dropped 2 bases and J dropped 6; count of bases not matched to a gene: 10. The CDR3 has 15 residues. The CDR3 region is CASSQLAGGMSEQYF. CDR3 DNA: TGTGCCAGCAGCCAATTGGCAGGGGGTATGTCCGAGCAGTACTTC.

This clonotype was observed many times. J is TRBJ2-7 and V is TRBV27, with unresolved D. Germline-derived CDR1 and CDR2 are MNHEY and SMNVEV (reference sequence). The ends were cut back, 6 bases at V and 0 bases at J, with 9 bases in the middle. This CDR3 is 13 amino acids long. The chain's CDR3 is CASSYRFSYEQYF. The CDR3 region has the DNA TGTGCCAGCAGCTATCGGTTCTCCTACGAGCAGTACTTC.

The chain carries TRBV4-1 and TRBJ2-7; D ambiguous. Trimming took 1 base from V and 1 from J, leaving 8 bases between them. Germline assignment: CDR1 MGHRA and CDR2 YSYEKL. This CDR3 has 14 amino acids. CDR3 bases: TGCGCCAGCAGCCAAGCCCTACAGTCCTACGAGCAGTACTTC. Its translation is CASSQALQSYEQYF.

The table lists this clonotype with a few counts. The V call is TRBV20-1, the J call TRBJ2-3, with D uncertain. The CDR3 runs 12 residues. CDR1 DFQATT and CDR2 SNEGSKA come from the germline V gene (reference sequence). V lost 3 bases and J 1 base, leaving 5 bases between the germline ends. The CDR3 sequence is CSASFRTDTQYF. As DNA, the CDR3 is TGCAGTGCTAGTTTCCGCACAGATACGCAGTATTTT.

This sequence joins TRBV27 and TRBJ1-2; 7 bases are shared with TRBD1. J gave up 6 bases and V 5 bases, and 9 bases lay outside the gene matches. Germline V CDR1 and CDR2: MNHEY, SMNVEV (reference sequence). The CDR3 is 14 residues long. CDR3 loop: CASSLVTGVNGYTF. Written as DNA, the CDR3 is TGTGCCAGCAGTCTGGTTACAGGGGTTAATGGCTACACCTTC.

The chain recombines TRBV5-1 with TRBJ2-5; D remains ambiguous. V lost 0 bases to trimming and J lost 2 bases, with 14 bases between them. The CDR3 contains 16 residues. The germline V gene encodes CDR1 SGHRS and CDR2 YFSETQ. CDR3 amino acids: CASSLAERIRQETQYF. DNA for the CDR3: TGCGCCAGCAGCTTGGCCGAGCGCATACGGCAAGAGACCCAGTACTTC.

The J gene is TRBJ2-5, the V gene TRBV24-1; 10 bases line up with TRBD1. The CDR3 runs 16 residues. J lost 3 bases, V lost 3 bases, and 6 bases had no gene match. Germline CDR1 and CDR2: KGHDR and SFDVKD. The CDR3 protein is CATSDPGQGREETQYF. DNA of the CDR3: TGTGCCACCAGTGATCCGGGACAGGGGCGAGAAGAGACCCAGTACTTC.

The chain links TRBV6-2 or TRBV6-3 to TRBJ2-7; 7 nucleotides align to TRBD1. Per germline, CDR1 MNHEY and CDR2 SVGEGT. CDR3 length equals 12 residues. V trimming: 7 bases; J trimming: 5 bases; junction bases outside the gene matches: 5. The CDR3 reads CASTGGINEQYF. The CDR3 bases are TGTGCCAGCACAGGGGGTATCAACGAGCAGTACTTC.